What follows are 20 T cell receptor beta chains derived from one specimen sequenced in a study of T cell responses to AZD1222 COVID-19 vaccine listed by TCRdb under 2021. The sample's time point label, decoded: baseline before first vaccination. The library was made by the immunoSEQ multiplex PCR assay. TCRdb mirrors the immuneACCESS table, restricted to in-frame sequences. Some clones are absent from its copies; in checked studies, under half trace to an unresolved V gene, and the reason for the others is unknown. The sample data list roughly 120,000 clones, and about 85% of these were observed just once. Approximately 6.6% of the sample is taken by the ten largest. Material: peripheral blood, obtained on day 0 of AZD1222 vaccination. The receptors were sampled from an adult in good health.

The chain carries TRBV4-2 and TRBJ2-1, with D tentatively TRBD1 or TRBD2 (5 bases each). The CDR3 extends over 14 amino acids. Trimming pared 7 bases from V and 12 bases from J, leaving 22 bases between. Germline lookup yields CDR1 LGHNA and CDR2 YNFKEQ. CDR3 residues: CASTQLSGPPRQFF. The DNA for the CDR3 is TGTGCCAGCACCCAGTTATCGGGACCGCCGAGGCAGTTCTTC.

The chain uses TRBV2 and TRBJ1-1; D is possibly TRBD1 (6 bases). Trimming pared 6 bases from V and 7 bases from J, leaving 18 bases between. This CDR3 region has 14 residues. Germline assignment: CDR1 SNHLY and CDR2 FYNNEI. This CDR3 reads CASRIPQGRLEAFF. The CDR3 nucleotides are TGTGCCAGCAGGATACCACAGGGACGACTTGAAGCTTTCTTT.

The rearrangement joins TRBV27 to TRBJ2-1, with 7 bases fitting TRBD2. With V trimmed by 3 bases and J by 1 base, 6 bases remained unmatched. Germline loops: CDR1 MNHEY, CDR2 SMNVEV (reference sequence). The CDR3 covers 16 residues. CDR3 DNA sequence: TGTGCCAGCAGTTTTGATGAGCGGGGTTCCTACAATGAGCAGTTCTTC. It specifies CASSFDERGSYNEQFF.

The gene calls are TRBV7-9 and TRBJ2-1; no clear D. The ends were cut back, 7 bases at V and 8 bases at J, with 12 bases in the middle. Germline CDR1 SEHNR, CDR2 FQNEAQ (reference sequence). The CDR3 consists of 12 residues. CDR3 in DNA: TGTGCCAGCACAACCTTGTCCCATGAGCAGTTCTTC. Translated: CASTTLSHEQFF.

The chain combines TRBV9 with TRBJ2-1; perhaps TRBD1 as D (6 bases). The V end was cut by 4 bases, the J end by 5 bases, with 25 bases between. From germline, CDR1 is SGDLS and CDR2 YYNGEE. This CDR3 contains 18 residues. Here the CDR3 reads CASSLNRDTTKLHNEQFF. CDR3 DNA: TGTGCCAGCAGCCTGAACCGGGACACCACGAAGCTTCACAATGAGCAGTTCTTC.

This chain links TRBV27 with TRBJ2-1; 8 bases align to TRBD2. J was trimmed by 3 bases and V by 3 bases; bases with no gene match: 4. CDR1 is MNHEY and CDR2 is SMNVEV in the germline V gene (reference sequence). The CDR3 is 15 residues long. CDR3 nucleotides: TGTGCCAGCAGTTTTGCGGGGGGCTACTACAATGAGCAGTTCTTC. Amino acid sequence: CASSFAGGYYNEQFF.

The chain carries TRBV18 and TRBJ2-7, with D hard to call. V was clipped by 0 bases and J by 6 bases, with 15 bases between them. Per the germline V gene, CDR1 is KGHSH and CDR2 is LQKENI. The CDR3 loop spans 15 amino acids. CDR3 DNA: TGTGCCAGCTCACCACCCAGTCTTGGCGGCTCCGAGCAGTACTTC. Translated, it gives CASSPPSLGGSEQYF.

This clone was recorded once. The J gene is TRBJ1-4, the V gene TRBV6-1; D gene unclear. The CDR3 length is 14 residues. Trimming took off 2 bases at V and 12 bases at J, with 16 bases between the two ends. CDR1 and CDR2 from the germline V gene are MNHNS and SASEGT. The CDR3 DNA reads as TGTGCCAGCAGTGAATGGTTCCAAGCCGGGGAACTGTTTTTT. Protein sequence: CASSEWFQAGELFF.

The chain combines TRBV6-6 with TRBJ1-2; 7 nucleotides agree with TRBD1. This CDR3 is built from 13 residues. V shed 10 bases, J shed 2 bases, and the junction held 7 bases outside the gene matches. CDR1 and CDR2 from the germline V gene are MNHNY and SVGAGI (reference sequence). The CDR3 DNA reads TGTGCCATCCGGACAGGAATGAACTATGGCTACACCTTC. Amino acid sequence: CAIRTGMNYGYTF.

The V call is TRBV7-9, the J call TRBJ2-5, with D perhaps matching TRBD2 (7 bases). The V gene lost 3 bases and the J gene lost 4 bases, with 18 bases spanning the gap. Per germline, CDR1 SEHNR and CDR2 FQNEAQ (reference sequence). The CDR3 has 16 residues. CDR3 bases: TGTGCCAGCAGCTTCCCTGGTGAGGGGGGGAGAGAGACCCAGTACTTC. Amino acid sequence: CASSFPGEGGRETQYF.

This rearrangement joins TRBV7-2 to TRBJ2-1; weak D call: TRBD2 (6 bases). V was pared by 3 bases and J by 0 bases, with 12 bases between. The V gene's germline CDR1 is SGHTA and CDR2 FQGNSA. The CDR3 runs to 16 residues. CDR3 residues: CASSFRLGSSYNEQFF. The CDR3, as DNA: TGTGCCAGCAGCTTTAGACTAGGGAGCTCCTACAATGAGCAGTTCTTC.

The chain recombines TRBV4-3 with TRBJ1-2; a weak D match, TRBD1 (6 bases). The V and J ends lost 1 base and 7 bases respectively, with 16 bases between them. Germline V gene sequence: CDR1 LGHNA, CDR2 YSLEER. The CDR3 is 15 residues long. The CDR3 sequence: CASSQVGGALGGYTF. The DNA of the CDR3 is TGCGCCAGCAGCCAAGTTGGGGGCGCATTAGGTGGCTACACCTTC.

This rearrangement joins TRBV28 to TRBJ1-4; tentatively, D is TRBD1 (6 bases). Germline V gene data show CDR1 as MDHEN and CDR2 as SYDVKM. This CDR3 spans 16 amino acids. Trimming cost V 10 bases and J 8 bases, with 26 bases left between them. CDR3 amino acids: CATTFASRGAREKLFF. The CDR3 DNA reads TGTGCCACTACCTTCGCATCCCGGGGGGCTAGGGAAAAACTGTTTTTT. The full variable domain, rest sourced from reference TRBV28 and TRBJ1-4, is DVKVTQSSRYLVKRTGEKVFLECVQDMDHENMFWYRQDPGLGLRLIYFSYDVKMKEKGDIPEGYSVSREKKERFSLILESASTNQTSMYLCATTFASRGAREKLFFGSGTQLSVL.

The genes are TRBV12-3 or TRBV12-4 and TRBJ2-7; no definite D call. V was clipped by 3 bases and J by 4 bases, with 10 bases between them. The CDR3 has 13 amino acids. The CDR3 region is CASSLSGWYEQYF. CDR3 nucleotides: TGTGCCAGCAGTTTGTCTGGGTGGTACGAGCAGTACTTC.

The chain employs TRBV18 and TRBJ1-1; D not resolved. Trimming stripped 3 bases from V and 1 base from J, with 12 bases between. CDR3 length: 15 residues. CDR1 KGHSH and CDR2 LQKENI come from the germline V gene. DNA for the CDR3: TGTGCCAGCTCACCGGGAGCACCTCAGAACACTGAAGCTTTCTTT. Translating gives CASSPGAPQNTEAFF.

The chain employs TRBV5-4 and TRBJ1-1, with a weak D call TRBD1 (6 bases). This CDR3 has 15 residues. In germline, CDR1 is SGHNT, CDR2 YYREEE (reference sequence). V was trimmed by 0 bases and J by 0 bases, leaving 9 bases between them. Here the CDR3 DNA reads TGTGCCAGCAGCTTGGTCAGGGGAATGAACACTGAAGCTTTCTTT. Protein product: CASSLVRGMNTEAFF. Together with reference TRBV5-4 and TRBJ1-1, the CDR3 gives the full variable domain: ETGVTQSPTHLIKTRGQQVTLRCSSQSGHNTVSWYQQALGQGPQFIFQYYREEENGRGNFPPRFSGLQFPNYSSELNVNALELDDSALYLCASSLVRGMNTEAFFGQGTRLTVV.

The chain employs TRBV7-2 and TRBJ1-6; D ambiguous. The V gene lost 2 bases and the J gene lost 10 bases, with 6 bases spanning the gap. Germline V gives CDR1 SGHTA, CDR2 FQGNSA. The CDR3 runs to 12 residues. Here the CDR3 reads CASSLNGSPLHF. Here the CDR3 DNA reads TGTGCCAGCAGCTTAAATGGATCACCCCTCCACTTT.

V and J are TRBV7-6 and TRBJ2-3, with D possibly matching TRBD2 (7 bases). CDR1 SGHVS and CDR2 FNYEAQ come from the germline V gene. CDR3 size: 15 residues. V shed 6 bases and J shed 1 base, with 14 bases lying between them. CDR3 nucleotide sequence: TGTGCCAGCAGACAAATAGGGGGGGGCACAGATACGCAGTATTTT. Translation gives CASRQIGGGTDTQYF. Variable domain in full (rest from reference TRBV7-6 and TRBJ2-3): GAGVSQSPRYKVTKRGQDVALRCDPISGHVSLYWYRQALGQGPEFLTYFNYEAQQDKSGLPNDRFSAERPEGSISTLTIQRTEQRDSAMYRCASRQIGGGTDTQYFGPGTRLTVL.

The J gene is TRBJ1-1, the V gene TRBV21-1. TRBV21-1 is shown as a pseudogene. The CDR3 runs to 18 residues. The CDR3 reads CASSKLNSGRNMNTEAFF. The CDR3 nucleotides read TGTGCCAGCAGCAAGTTGAACAGCGGGAGGAATATGAACACTGAAGCTTTCTTT.

The chain has TRBV7-9 and TRBJ2-3; unclear D gene. Between the trimmed V and J ends, which lost 5 bases and 8 bases, there was a span of 23 bases. Germline V gene data show CDR1 as SEHNR and CDR2 as FQNEAQ (reference sequence). The CDR3 runs 16 residues. The CDR3 protein is CASSRPRSSSFATQYF. CDR3 bases: TGTGCCAGCAGCCGTCCTAGGTCGTCCTCTTTCGCTACGCAGTATTTT.